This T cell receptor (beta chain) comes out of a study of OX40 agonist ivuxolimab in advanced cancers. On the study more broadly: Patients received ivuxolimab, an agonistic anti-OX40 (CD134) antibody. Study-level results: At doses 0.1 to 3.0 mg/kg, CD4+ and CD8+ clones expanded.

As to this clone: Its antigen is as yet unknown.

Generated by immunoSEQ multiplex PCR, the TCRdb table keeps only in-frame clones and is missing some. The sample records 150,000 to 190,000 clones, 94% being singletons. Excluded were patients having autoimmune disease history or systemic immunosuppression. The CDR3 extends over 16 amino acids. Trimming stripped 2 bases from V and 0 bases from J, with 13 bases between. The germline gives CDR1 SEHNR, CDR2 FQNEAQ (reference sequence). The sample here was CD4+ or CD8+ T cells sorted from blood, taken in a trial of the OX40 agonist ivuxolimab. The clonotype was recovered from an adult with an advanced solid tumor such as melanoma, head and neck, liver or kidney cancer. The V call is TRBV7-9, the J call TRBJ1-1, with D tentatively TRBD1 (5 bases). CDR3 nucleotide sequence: TGTGCCAGCAGCTTACCCGGGACTGATATGAACACTGAAGCTTTCTTT. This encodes CASSLPGTDMNTEAFF. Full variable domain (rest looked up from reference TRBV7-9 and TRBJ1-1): DTGVSQNPRHKITKRGQNVTFRCDPISEHNRLYWYRQTLGQGPEFLTYFQNEAQLEKSRLLSDRFSAERPKGSFSTLEIQRTEQGDSAMYLCASSLPGTDMNTEAFFGQGTRLTVV.